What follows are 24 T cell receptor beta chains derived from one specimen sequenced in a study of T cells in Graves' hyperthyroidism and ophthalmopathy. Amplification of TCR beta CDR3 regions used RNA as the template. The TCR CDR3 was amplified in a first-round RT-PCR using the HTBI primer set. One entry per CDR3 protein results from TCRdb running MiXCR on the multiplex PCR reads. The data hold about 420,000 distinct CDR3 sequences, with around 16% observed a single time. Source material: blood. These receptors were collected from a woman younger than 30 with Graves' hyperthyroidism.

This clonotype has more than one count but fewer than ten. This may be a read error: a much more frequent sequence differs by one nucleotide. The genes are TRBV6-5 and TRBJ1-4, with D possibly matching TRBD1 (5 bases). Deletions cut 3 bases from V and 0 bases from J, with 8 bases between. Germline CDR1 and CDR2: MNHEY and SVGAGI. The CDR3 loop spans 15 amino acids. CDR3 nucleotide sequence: TGTGCCAGCAGTTATCCGGGGGCAACTAATGAAAAACTGTTTTTT. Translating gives CASSYPGATNEKLFF.

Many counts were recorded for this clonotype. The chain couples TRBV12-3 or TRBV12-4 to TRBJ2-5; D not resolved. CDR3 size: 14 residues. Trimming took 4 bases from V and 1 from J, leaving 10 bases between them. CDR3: CASSSTDVQETQYF. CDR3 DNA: TGTGCCAGCAGTTCGACGGACGTCCAAGAGACCCAGTACTTC.

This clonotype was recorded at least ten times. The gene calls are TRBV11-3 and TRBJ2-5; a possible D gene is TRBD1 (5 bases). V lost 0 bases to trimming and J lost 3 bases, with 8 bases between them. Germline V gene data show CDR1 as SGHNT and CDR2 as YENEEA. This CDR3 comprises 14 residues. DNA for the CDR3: TGTGCCAGCAGCTTAGAGGACACCAAAGAGACCCAGTACTTC. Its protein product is CASSLEDTKETQYF. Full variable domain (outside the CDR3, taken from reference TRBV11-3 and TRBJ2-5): EAGVVQSPRYKIIEKKQPVAFWCNPISGHNTLYWYLQNLGQGPELLIRYENEEAVDDSQLPKDRFSAERLKGVDSTLKIQPAELGDSAVYLCASSLEDTKETQYFGPGTRLLVL.

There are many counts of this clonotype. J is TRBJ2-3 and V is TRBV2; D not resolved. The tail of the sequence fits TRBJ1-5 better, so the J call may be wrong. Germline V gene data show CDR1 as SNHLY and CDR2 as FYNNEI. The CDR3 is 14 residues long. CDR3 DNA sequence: TGTGCCAGCAGTCCCCGCATGAGCACAGATACGCAGCATTTT. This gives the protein CASSPRMSTDTQHF.

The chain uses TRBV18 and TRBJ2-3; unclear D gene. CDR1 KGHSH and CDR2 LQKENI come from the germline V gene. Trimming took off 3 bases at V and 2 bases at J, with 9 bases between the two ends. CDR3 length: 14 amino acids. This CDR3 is CASSPGRNTDTQYF. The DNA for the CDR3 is TGTGCCAGCTCACCGGGCAGGAACACAGATACGCAGTATTTT.

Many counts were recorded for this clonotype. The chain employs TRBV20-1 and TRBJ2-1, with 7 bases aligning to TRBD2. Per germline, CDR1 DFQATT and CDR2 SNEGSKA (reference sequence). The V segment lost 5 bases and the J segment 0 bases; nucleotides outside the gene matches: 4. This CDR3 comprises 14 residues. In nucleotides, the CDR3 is TGCAGTGCTGGTACTAGCGTCTCCTACAATGAGCAGTTCTTC. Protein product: CSAGTSVSYNEQFF.

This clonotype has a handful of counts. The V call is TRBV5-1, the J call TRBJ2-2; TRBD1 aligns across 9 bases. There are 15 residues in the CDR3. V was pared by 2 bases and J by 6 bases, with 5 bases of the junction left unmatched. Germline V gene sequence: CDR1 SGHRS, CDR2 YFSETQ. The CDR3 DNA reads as TGCGCCAGCAGCTTACAGGGGGCAGGCGCCGGGGAGCTGTTTTTT. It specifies CASSLQGAGAGELFF.

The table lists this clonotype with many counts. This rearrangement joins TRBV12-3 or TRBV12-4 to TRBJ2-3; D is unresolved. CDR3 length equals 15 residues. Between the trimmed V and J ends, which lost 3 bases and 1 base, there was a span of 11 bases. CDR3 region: CASSLSADRTDTQYF. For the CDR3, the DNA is TGTGCCAGCAGTTTGAGCGCAGACCGCACAGATACGCAGTATTTT.

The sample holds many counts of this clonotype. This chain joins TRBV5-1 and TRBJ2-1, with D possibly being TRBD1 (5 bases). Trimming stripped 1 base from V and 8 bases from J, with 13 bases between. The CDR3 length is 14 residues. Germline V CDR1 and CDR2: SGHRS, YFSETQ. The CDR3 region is CASSLQGSRDEQFF. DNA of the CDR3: TGCGCCAGCAGCTTGCAGGGCTCACGCGATGAGCAGTTCTTC.

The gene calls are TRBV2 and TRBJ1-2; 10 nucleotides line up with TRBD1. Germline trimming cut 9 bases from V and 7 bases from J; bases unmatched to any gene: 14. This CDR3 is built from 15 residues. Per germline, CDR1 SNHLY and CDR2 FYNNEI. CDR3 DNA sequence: TGTGCCAGTAAGAATTGGACAGGGGGGCTGGCTGGCTACACCTTC. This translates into CASKNWTGGLAGYTF.

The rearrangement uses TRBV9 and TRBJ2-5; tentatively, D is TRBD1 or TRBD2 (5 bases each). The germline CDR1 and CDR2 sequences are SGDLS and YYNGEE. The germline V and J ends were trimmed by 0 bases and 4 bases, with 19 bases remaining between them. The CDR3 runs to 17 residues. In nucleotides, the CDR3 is TGTGCCAGCAGCGTAGGGGCTTCGGGGCAGCTCGGAGAGACCCAGTACTTC. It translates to CASSVGASGQLGETQYF.

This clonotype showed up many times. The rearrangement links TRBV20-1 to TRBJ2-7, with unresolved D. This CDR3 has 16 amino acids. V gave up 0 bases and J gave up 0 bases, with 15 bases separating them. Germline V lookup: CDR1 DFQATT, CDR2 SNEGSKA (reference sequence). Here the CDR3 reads CSARDILSKSSYEQYF. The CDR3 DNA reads TGCAGTGCTAGAGATATACTCTCTAAAAGCTCCTACGAGCAGTACTTC.

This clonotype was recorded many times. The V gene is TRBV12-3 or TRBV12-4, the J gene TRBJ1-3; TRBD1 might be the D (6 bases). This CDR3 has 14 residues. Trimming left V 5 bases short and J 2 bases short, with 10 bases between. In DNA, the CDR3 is TGTGCCAGCAGTAACGGACAGACTGGAAACACCATATATTTT. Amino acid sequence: CASSNGQTGNTIYF.

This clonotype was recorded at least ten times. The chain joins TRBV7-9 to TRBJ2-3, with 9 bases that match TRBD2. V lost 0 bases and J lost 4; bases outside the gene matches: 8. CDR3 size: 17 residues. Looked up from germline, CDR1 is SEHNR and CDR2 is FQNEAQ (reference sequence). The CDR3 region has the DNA TGTGCCAGCAGCTTAGCCGAACCGGGACTAGCAGCAGATACGCAGTATTTT. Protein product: CASSLAEPGLAADTQYF.

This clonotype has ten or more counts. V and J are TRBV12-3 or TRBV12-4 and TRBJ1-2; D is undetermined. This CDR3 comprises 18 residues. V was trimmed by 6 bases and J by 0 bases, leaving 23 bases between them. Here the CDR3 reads CASSPRTAQYFPNYGYTF. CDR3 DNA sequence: TGTGCCAGCAGCCCCAGGACGGCGCAATACTTCCCTAACTATGGCTACACCTTC.

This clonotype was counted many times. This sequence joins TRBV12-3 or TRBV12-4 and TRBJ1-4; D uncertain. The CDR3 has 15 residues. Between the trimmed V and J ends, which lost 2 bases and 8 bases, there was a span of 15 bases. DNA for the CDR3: TGTGCCAGCAGTTTATATAACCCGGGGTACGAAAAACTGTTTTTT. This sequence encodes CASSLYNPGYEKLFF.

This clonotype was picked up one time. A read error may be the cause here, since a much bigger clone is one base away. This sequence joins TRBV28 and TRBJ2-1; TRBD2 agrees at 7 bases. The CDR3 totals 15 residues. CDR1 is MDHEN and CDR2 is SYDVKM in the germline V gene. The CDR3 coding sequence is TGTGCCGGCAGTCCCCTGGGGGGGGAAGGCAATGAGCAGTTCTTC. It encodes CAGSPLGGEGNEQFF.

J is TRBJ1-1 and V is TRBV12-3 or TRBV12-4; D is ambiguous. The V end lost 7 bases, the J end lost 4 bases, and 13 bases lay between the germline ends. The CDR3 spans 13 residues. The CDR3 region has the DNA TGTGCCAGCACTATAGGGTGGGCCACTGAAGCTTTCTTT. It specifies CASTIGWATEAFF.

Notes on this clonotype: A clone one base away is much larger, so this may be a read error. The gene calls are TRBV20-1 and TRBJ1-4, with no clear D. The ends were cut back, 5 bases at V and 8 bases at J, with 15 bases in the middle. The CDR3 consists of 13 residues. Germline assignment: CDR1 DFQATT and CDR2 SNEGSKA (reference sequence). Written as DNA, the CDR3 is TGCAGTGCTGGGAAGGAGCCGGGGGAAAAACTGTTTTTT. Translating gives CSAGKEPGEKLFF.

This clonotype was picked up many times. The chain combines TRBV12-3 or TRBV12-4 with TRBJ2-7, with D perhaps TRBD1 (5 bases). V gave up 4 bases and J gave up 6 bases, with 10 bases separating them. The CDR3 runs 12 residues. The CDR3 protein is CASSWGDREQYF. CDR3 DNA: TGTGCCAGCAGTTGGGGCGACCGCGAGCAGTACTTC.

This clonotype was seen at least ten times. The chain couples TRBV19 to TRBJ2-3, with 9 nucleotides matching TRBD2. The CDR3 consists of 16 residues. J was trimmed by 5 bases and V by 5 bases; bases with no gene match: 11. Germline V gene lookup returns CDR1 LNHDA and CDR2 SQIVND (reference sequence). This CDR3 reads CASSPRSGSIVDTQYF. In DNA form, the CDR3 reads TGTGCCAGTAGTCCCCGTAGCGGGAGTATAGTAGATACGCAGTATTTT.

CDR3 DNA sequence: TGTGCCAGCAGTCACACATCCGGGACGGGATATGGCTACACCTTC. It specifies CASSHTSGTGYGYTF. The chain uses TRBV25-1 and TRBJ1-2, with D possibly TRBD1 on 5 matching bases. This CDR3 is 15 amino acids long. From germline, CDR1 is MGHDK and CDR2 SYGVNS. V dropped 5 bases and J dropped 5 bases, with 18 bases sitting between them.

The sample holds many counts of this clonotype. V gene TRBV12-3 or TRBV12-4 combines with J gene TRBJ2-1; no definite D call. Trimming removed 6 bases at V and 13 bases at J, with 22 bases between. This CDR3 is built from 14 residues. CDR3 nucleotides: TGTGCCAGCAGCACCATCTCTCGGGTGGCAGGACAGTTCTTC. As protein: CASSTISRVAGQFF.

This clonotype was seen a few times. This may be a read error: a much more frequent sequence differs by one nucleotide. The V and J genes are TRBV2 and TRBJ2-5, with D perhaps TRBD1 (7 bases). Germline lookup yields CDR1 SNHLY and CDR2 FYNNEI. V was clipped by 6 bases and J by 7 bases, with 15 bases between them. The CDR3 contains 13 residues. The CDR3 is CASRRGQKGTQYF. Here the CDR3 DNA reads TGTGCCAGCAGGCGGGGACAGAAAGGGACCCAGTACTTC.